These 24 T cell receptor beta chains originate from one sample sequenced in a study of monozygotic twins with inflammatory bowel disease. TCRdb processed the 5' RACE reads again and assigns one entry to each CDR3 protein, with no DNA. The table for this sample gives 150,000 to 200,000 distinct CDR3 sequences. The source material was blood. The receptors were gathered from a human donor with ulcerative colitis or Crohn's disease, or a healthy co-twin of an affected twin (not recorded which).

This chain joins TRBV3-1 and TRBJ2-7; absent DNA, TCRdb's TRBD1 call cannot be checked. CDR1 and CDR2 (germline): LGHDT, YNNKEL (reference sequence). This CDR3 is 16 amino acids long. The CDR3 protein is CASSRSGRTGSHEQYF.

This chain uses TRBV5-5 with TRBJ2-7; TCRdb returns TRBD1, unconfirmable since there is no DNA. This CDR3 is 18 amino acids long. Germline-derived CDR1 and CDR2 are SGHKS and YYEKEE (reference sequence). This chain's CDR3 is CASSLVQGWARSRVEQYF.

This chain uses TRBV20-1 with TRBJ1-5; TCRdb designates TRBD1, a call that cannot be tested without DNA. In germline, CDR1 is DFQATT, CDR2 SNEGSKA (reference sequence). CDR3 length equals 14 residues. The CDR3 is CSASPGLGNQPQHF.

This chain joins TRBV5-6 and TRBJ2-1; checking the TCRdb D call of TRBD2 is not possible without DNA. This CDR3 comprises 15 residues. Germline V gene data show CDR1 as SGHDT and CDR2 as YYEEEE. The CDR3 here is CASSPGWEGGNEQFF.

The CDR3: CSAPQGAGNSPLHF. The chain couples TRBV20-1 to TRBJ1-6; the D gene TCRdb calls, TRBD1, cannot be checked with no DNA. Germline V lookup: CDR1 DFQATT, CDR2 SNEGSKA (reference sequence). This CDR3 spans 14 amino acids.

The chain combines TRBV10-3 with TRBJ2-7; TCRdb designates TRBD2, a call that cannot be tested without DNA. Germline CDR1 is ENHRY and CDR2 is SYGVKD. This CDR3 is 16 amino acids long. The chain's CDR3 is CAISRLAGGPYSEQYF.

The J gene is TRBJ1-2, the V gene TRBV2; TCRdb calls TRBD1, which cannot be checked without DNA. Germline CDR1 and CDR2: SNHLY and FYNNEI. The CDR3 contains 12 residues. CDR3 protein: CASSGGGHGYTF.

The J gene is TRBJ1-5, the V gene TRBV7-2. This CDR3 region has 16 residues. Germline V CDR1 and CDR2: SGHTA, FQGNSA. The CDR3: CASSLAGGWRGQPQHF.

The chain has TRBV5-4 and TRBJ2-2; TCRdb's D call of TRBD2 is untestable without DNA. Per germline, CDR1 SGHNT and CDR2 YYREEE (reference sequence). The CDR3 runs 15 residues. The CDR3 reads CASSSGRANTGELFF.

The V and J genes are TRBV6-5 and TRBJ1-2; the D gene TCRdb calls, TRBD1, cannot be checked with no DNA. Germline V gene sequence: CDR1 MNHEY, CDR2 SVGAGI. The CDR3 consists of 13 residues. The CDR3: CASRRGTGNGYTF.

The chain uses TRBV20-1 and TRBJ1-5; TCRdb's assignment of TRBD1 cannot be checked, as there is no DNA. CDR3 length: 13 amino acids. Germline CDR1 and CDR2: DFQATT and SNEGSKA (reference sequence). This CDR3 reads CSARPTGEQPQHF.

This chain connects TRBV29-1 to TRBJ1-3. CDR3 length: 13 residues. The germline gives CDR1 SQVTM, CDR2 ANQGSEA. This CDR3 reads CSVGDSSGNTIYF.

The V and J genes are TRBV7-9 and TRBJ1-2; TCRdb reports TRBD1, a call that lacks DNA to check it against. Germline CDR1 and CDR2: SEHNR and FQNEAQ (reference sequence). The CDR3 runs to 16 residues. The CDR3 protein is CASSLGGATEYDGYTF.

The rearrangement links TRBV5-1 to TRBJ2-2. The V gene's germline CDR1 is SGHRS and CDR2 YFSETQ. The CDR3 has 14 residues. The chain's CDR3 is CASSWGVEDGELFF. Looking up the rest from reference TRBV5-1 and TRBJ2-2 gives the full variable domain: KAGVTQTPRYLIKTRGQQVTLSCSPISGHRSVSWYQQTPGQGLQFLFEYFSETQRNKGNFPGRFSGRQFSNSRSEMNVSTLELGDSALYLCASSWGVEDGELFFGEGSRLTVL.

The CDR3 loop reads CASSGETNTGELFF. The chain has TRBV30 and TRBJ2-2; the TCRdb D gene call, TRBD1, has no DNA to confirm it. Per germline, CDR1 GTSNPN and CDR2 SVGIG (reference sequence). This CDR3 contains 14 residues.

This chain connects TRBV5-1 to TRBJ1-1; TCRdb outputs TRBD1, but without DNA this stays unchecked. The V gene's germline CDR1 is SGHRS and CDR2 YFSETQ. The CDR3 length is 16 residues. CDR3 protein: CASSLGGGIRDTEAFF.

The V gene is TRBV7-2, the J gene TRBJ1-4. This CDR3 is 14 amino acids long. In germline, CDR1 is SGHTA, CDR2 FQGNSA. The CDR3: CASSSYASNEKLFF.

CDR3 amino acids: CASSHHRGLSTDTQYF. The gene calls are TRBV14 and TRBJ2-3; TCRdb reports TRBD1, a call that lacks DNA to check it against. Germline loops: CDR1 SGHDN, CDR2 FVKESK. This CDR3 has 16 residues.

The chain employs TRBV28 and TRBJ1-3; the TCRdb D gene call, TRBD1, has no DNA to confirm it. The length of the CDR3 is 15 residues. Per germline, CDR1 MDHEN and CDR2 SYDVKM. CDR3 protein: CASSPGSVSGNTIYF.

The CDR3 sequence is CASSKQGPTEAFF. This chain joins TRBV2 and TRBJ1-1; as DNA is missing, the TRBD1 call by TCRdb cannot be tested. The germline gives CDR1 SNHLY, CDR2 FYNNEI. This CDR3 comprises 13 residues. The full variable domain, completed using reference TRBV2 and TRBJ1-1, is EPEVTQTPSHQVTQMGQEVILRCVPISNHLYFYWYRQILGQKVEFLVSFYNNEISEKSEIFDDQFSVERPDGSNFTLKIRSTKLEDSAMYFCASSKQGPTEAFFGQGTRLTVV.

The chain has TRBV7-3 and TRBJ1-5. The CDR3 sequence is 13 residues long. Germline V gene sequence: CDR1 SGHTA, CDR2 FQGTGA. CDR3 amino acids: CASSLNTNQPQHF. The full variable domain, completed using reference TRBV7-3 and TRBJ1-5, is GAGVSQTPSNKVTEKGKYVELRCDPISGHTALYWYRQSLGQGPEFLIYFQGTGAADDSGLPNDRFFAVRPEGSVSTLKIQRTERGDSAVYLCASSLNTNQPQHFGDGTRLSIL.

V usage is TRBV12-3 or TRBV12-4 and J usage is TRBJ1-1; the TCRdb call, TRBD1, lacks DNA for checking. This CDR3 is built from 12 residues. The CDR3 protein is CASSQGEREAFF.

The V gene is TRBV5-1, the J gene TRBJ2-4; TCRdb picks TRBD1, but there is no DNA to check that call. The germline V gene has CDR1 SGHRS and CDR2 YFSETQ. The CDR3 covers 15 residues. The CDR3 spells CASSLQGAAKNIQYF. Filled out from reference TRBV5-1 and TRBJ2-4, the complete variable domain reads KAGVTQTPRYLIKTRGQQVTLSCSPISGHRSVSWYQQTPGQGLQFLFEYFSETQRNKGNFPGRFSGRQFSNSRSEMNVSTLELGDSALYLCASSLQGAAKNIQYFGAGTRLSVL.

The V gene is TRBV25-1, the J gene TRBJ1-5; TCRdb's D call, TRBD1, is unchecked because there is no DNA. The CDR3 is 16 amino acids. Germline lookup yields CDR1 MGHDK and CDR2 SYGVNS. Here the CDR3 reads CASSESSTGSNQPQHF.